These 27 T cell receptor beta chains were all obtained from the same sample, sequenced in a study of shared clonotypes between healthy human individuals. Profiled with immunoSEQ multiplex PCR; TCRdb holds only in-frame clones, not every one. The sample gives about 580,000 clones, more than 95% of which show up once; approximately 0.3% is in the top ten. CD45RO-negative, CCR7-selected cells formed the naive CD8 fraction, which excluded terminally differentiated effector memory CD45RA+ cells. The sample comprised naive CD8+ T cells sorted from blood. The source is a man between 25 and 39 years old in good health.

V usage is TRBV9 and J usage is TRBJ2-3; D could derive from TRBD1 or TRBD2 (5 bases each). The germline gives CDR1 SGDLS, CDR2 YYNGEE. With 4 bases removed from V and 6 bases from J, the gap between germline ends came to 9 bases. The CDR3 runs to 12 residues. DNA of the CDR3: TGTGCCAGCAGCCTCTGGGGGGATACGCAGTATTTT. Amino acid sequence: CASSLWGDTQYF. The full variable domain, rest sourced from reference TRBV9 and TRBJ2-3, is DSGVTQTPKHLITATGQRVTLRCSPRSGDLSVYWYQQSLDQGLQFLIQYYNGEERAKGNILERFSAQQFPDLHSELNLSSLELGDSALYFCASSLWGDTQYFGPGTRLTVL.

The rearrangement links TRBV30 to TRBJ2-7, with 8 nucleotides matching TRBD1. This CDR3 comprises 16 residues. Unmatched junction bases numbered 15, after V lost 2 bases and J lost 6 bases. The germline V gene has CDR1 GTSNPN and CDR2 SVGIG (reference sequence). CDR3 sequence reads: CAWSPPRGQGLGEQYF. The CDR3, as DNA: TGTGCCTGGAGTCCTCCACGTGGACAGGGTTTAGGCGAGCAGTACTTC.

The chain recombines TRBV2 with TRBJ2-3, with 12 bases identical to TRBD2. V lost 8 bases, J lost 2 bases, and 14 bases stayed unmatched. The CDR3 consists of 18 residues. Germline CDR1 SNHLY, CDR2 FYNNEI. CDR3 sequence reads: CASFGLAGPHDFTDTQYF. The CDR3 DNA reads as TGTGCCAGCTTCGGACTAGCGGGACCTCACGACTTCACAGATACGCAGTATTTT.

The rearrangement links TRBV14 to TRBJ2-1; 11 bases align to TRBD2. Trimming removed 0 bases from V and 9 bases from J; junction bases left unmatched: 4. This CDR3 region has 15 residues. Per the germline V gene, CDR1 is SGHDN and CDR2 is FVKESK. The chain's CDR3 is CASSQENSGRAEQFF. CDR3 sequence (DNA): TGTGCCAGCAGCCAAGAGAATAGCGGGAGGGCTGAGCAGTTCTTC. Full variable domain (missing parts from reference TRBV14 and TRBJ2-1): EAGVTQFPSHSVIEKGQTVTLRCDPISGHDNLYWYRRVMGKEIKFLLHFVKESKQDESGMPNNRFLAERTGGTYSTLKVQPAELEDSGVYFCASSQENSGRAEQFFGPGTRLTVL.

CDR3 bases: TGTGCCAGCAGCCCCCGGCGGAGCTCCTACAATGAGCAGTTCTTC. Translated, it gives CASSPRRSSYNEQFF. V usage is TRBV9 and J usage is TRBJ2-1; unclear D gene. Germline V gene lookup returns CDR1 SGDLS and CDR2 YYNGEE. The CDR3 runs 15 residues. The V end lost 4 bases, the J end lost 0 bases, and 11 bases lay between the germline ends.

The chain links TRBV11-3 to TRBJ2-1; D unresolved. This CDR3 has 15 residues. Trimming shortened V by 5 bases and J by 2 bases, and 13 bases separated the two germline ends. Looked up from germline, CDR1 is SGHNT and CDR2 is YENEEA. CDR3 loop: CASSRASSTYNEQFF. CDR3 DNA sequence: TGTGCCAGCAGCCGGGCAAGCTCAACCTACAATGAGCAGTTCTTC.

The rearrangement uses TRBV11-2 and TRBJ2-7; the match to TRBD1 covers 10 bases. V shed 3 bases and J 4 bases; nucleotides not matched to a gene: 9. Germline loops: CDR1 SGHAT, CDR2 FQNNGV. The length of the CDR3 is 16 residues. The CDR3 sequence is CASSFLGQGRIYEQYF. The CDR3 region has the DNA TGTGCCAGCAGCTTTTTGGGACAGGGGAGGATATACGAGCAGTACTTC.

The chain carries TRBV27 and TRBJ2-3; 9 bases are a match to TRBD1. V lost 3 bases to trimming and J lost 2 bases; unmatched junction nucleotides: 3. Germline V gives CDR1 MNHEY, CDR2 SMNVEV (reference sequence). CDR3 length: 15 residues. In nucleotides, the CDR3 is TGTGCCAGCAGTTTTGGGACAGGGACCACAGATACGCAGTATTTT. The encoded protein is CASSFGTGTTDTQYF.

The genes are TRBV29-1 and TRBJ2-1; unclear D gene. The CDR3 contains 11 residues. V dropped 4 bases and J dropped 9 bases, with 10 bases sitting between them. Germline CDR1 is SQVTM and CDR2 is ANQGSEA. The CDR3 region has the DNA TGCAGCGTTGTAGGCGGAGCTGAGCAGTTCTTC. It yields the protein CSVVGGAEQFF.

This chain connects TRBV5-1 to TRBJ2-7, with 7 bases lining up with TRBD1. CDR1 and CDR2 (germline): SGHRS, YFSETQ. The CDR3 has 14 amino acids. The V and J ends lost 4 bases and 5 bases, in that order; junction bases with no gene match: 9. The CDR3 region has the DNA TGCGCCAGCAGCCCCTCGGACAGGATCCACGAGCAGTACTTC. Its protein product is CASSPSDRIHEQYF.

This chain links TRBV7-9 with TRBJ2-5; unclear D gene. This CDR3 is 14 amino acids long. CDR1 SEHNR and CDR2 FQNEAQ come from the germline V gene (reference sequence). V was clipped by 1 base and J by 2 bases, with 8 bases between them. The CDR3 spells CASSLDRLQETQYF. In nucleotides, the CDR3 is TGTGCCAGCAGCTTAGACCGACTTCAAGAGACCCAGTACTTC.

This chain connects TRBV5-6 to TRBJ2-1; D is perhaps TRBD2 (6 bases). The CDR3 is made up of 16 amino acids. Trimming cost V 4 bases and J 3 bases, with 17 bases left between them. Per the germline V gene, CDR1 is SGHDT and CDR2 is YYEEEE. CDR3: CASSLRRGGHYNEQFF. In DNA form, the CDR3 reads TGTGCCAGCAGCCTGAGGAGGGGAGGCCACTACAATGAGCAGTTCTTC. The whole variable domain, filled in from reference TRBV5-6 and TRBJ2-1, reads DAGVTQSPTHLIKTRGQQVTLRCSPKSGHDTVSWYQQALGQGPQFIFQYYEEEERQRGNFPDRFSGHQFPNYSSELNVNALLLGDSALYLCASSLRRGGHYNEQFFGPGTRLTVL.

The chain is built from TRBV27 and TRBJ1-1; D call uncertain. This CDR3 spans 19 amino acids. Germline CDR1 MNHEY, CDR2 SMNVEV (reference sequence). Trimming stripped 0 bases from V and 4 bases from J, with 24 bases between. The CDR3 DNA sequence: TGTGCCAGCAGTTTATCGAAGGGCTCAACGGACGGGAGCCTCACTGAAGCTTTCTTT. Amino acids: CASSLSKGSTDGSLTEAFF.

This rearrangement joins TRBV5-4 to TRBJ2-2; D remains ambiguous. The CDR3 has 12 amino acids. The germline CDR1 and CDR2 sequences are SGHNT and YYREEE (reference sequence). The V gene lost 4 bases and the J gene lost 6 bases, with 7 bases spanning the gap. The CDR3 reads CASSGVPGELFF. The CDR3 coding sequence is TGTGCCAGCAGCGGTGTTCCCGGGGAGCTGTTTTTT.

The rearrangement joins TRBV29-1 to TRBJ1-1; D remains ambiguous. The CDR3 covers 14 residues. CDR1 and CDR2 (germline): SQVTM, ANQGSEA. Trimming removed 7 bases at V and 5 bases at J, with 20 bases between. CDR3 amino acids: CSGHEDYGDTEAFF. The CDR3 nucleotides are TGCAGCGGCCACGAGGATTATGGGGATACTGAAGCTTTCTTT.

The chain joins TRBV10-2 to TRBJ2-7; 13 bases align to TRBD2. After removal of 6 bases from V and 6 bases from J, the junction contained 5 bases not matched to a gene. In germline, CDR1 is WSHSY, CDR2 SAAADI. This CDR3 spans 14 amino acids. Here the CDR3 reads CASREGLAGPEQYF. The DNA of the CDR3 is TGCGCCAGCAGGGAGGGACTAGCGGGACCCGAGCAGTACTTC.

The V gene is TRBV7-9, the J gene TRBJ2-7, with TRBD1 as a possible D gene (5 bases). The length of the CDR3 is 14 residues. Germline V gene data show CDR1 as SEHNR and CDR2 as FQNEAQ (reference sequence). V dropped 1 base and J dropped 0 bases, with 7 bases sitting between them. CDR3 sequence (DNA): TGTGCCAGCAGCTTAGATCAGGGCTCCTACGAGCAGTACTTC. Its protein is CASSLDQGSYEQYF.

This chain joins TRBV28 and TRBJ2-1; TRBD1 or TRBD2 may be the D gene (6 bases each). The CDR3 is 15 amino acids. CDR1 is MDHEN and CDR2 is SYDVKM in the germline V gene. Between the trimmed V and J ends, which lost 2 bases and 2 bases, there was a span of 10 bases. As DNA, the CDR3 is TGTGCCAGCAGTTTACGCGGGACAACCTACAATGAGCAGTTCTTC. Its protein product is CASSLRGTTYNEQFF.

This rearrangement joins TRBV7-9 to TRBJ1-1, with TRBD1 matching over 9 bases. This CDR3 spans 12 amino acids. CDR1 and CDR2 from the germline V gene are SEHNR and FQNEAQ (reference sequence). The J segment lost 6 bases and the V segment lost 9 bases, leaving 5 bases of the junction unmatched. Here the CDR3 reads CASTGGNPEAFF. DNA for the CDR3: TGTGCCAGTACAGGGGGCAACCCTGAAGCTTTCTTT.

This sequence joins TRBV27 and TRBJ2-7; TRBD2 matches 12 bases. V dropped 5 bases and J dropped 1; count of bases not matched to a gene: 9. The CDR3 spans 17 residues. Germline CDR1 MNHEY, CDR2 SMNVEV (reference sequence). CDR3 residues: CASSPTFTSGRSYEQYF. CDR3 bases: TGTGCCAGCAGTCCCACCTTTACTAGCGGGAGGTCCTACGAGCAGTACTTC.

The chain recombines TRBV28 with TRBJ2-5; D ambiguous. The CDR3 has 16 amino acids. The germline gives CDR1 MDHEN, CDR2 SYDVKM. Trimming removed 4 bases from V and 4 bases from J, with 19 bases in between. CDR3 residues: CASSSPDSSVAETQYF. CDR3 DNA: TGTGCCAGCAGTTCCCCCGACTCGAGCGTGGCAGAGACCCAGTACTTC. The full variable domain, rest sourced from reference TRBV28 and TRBJ2-5, is DVKVTQSSRYLVKRTGEKVFLECVQDMDHENMFWYRQDPGLGLRLIYFSYDVKMKEKGDIPEGYSVSREKKERFSLILESASTNQTSMYLCASSSPDSSVAETQYFGPGTRLLVL.

The V and J genes are TRBV7-9 and TRBJ2-7; TRBD2 might be the D (6 bases). The CDR3 loop spans 16 amino acids. Germline V gene lookup returns CDR1 SEHNR and CDR2 FQNEAQ (reference sequence). The ends were cut back, 5 bases at V and 2 bases at J, with 19 bases in the middle. The CDR3: CASSPNSGDLPYEQYF. The CDR3 DNA reads as TGTGCCAGCAGCCCGAACTCGGGGGACCTCCCCTACGAGCAGTACTTC.

In this sample, this clone turned up once. The V gene is TRBV29-1, the J gene TRBJ2-5; D tentatively reads TRBD1 or TRBD2 (5 bases each). This CDR3 has 13 amino acids. Trimming cost V 4 bases and J 1 base, with 10 bases left between them. Germline V CDR1 and CDR2: SQVTM, ANQGSEA. CDR3 coding DNA: TGCAGCGTTGTAAAGGGGACCCAAGAGACCCAGTACTTC. Amino acids: CSVVKGTQETQYF. Drawing the rest from reference TRBV29-1 and TRBJ2-5, the complete variable domain is SAVISQKPSRDICQRGTSLTIQCQVDSQVTMMFWYRQQPGQSLTLIATANQGSEATYESGFVIDKFPISRPNLTFSTLTVSNMSPEDSSIYLCSVVKGTQETQYFGPGTRLLVL.

The chain recombines TRBV27 with TRBJ2-1; TRBD2 agrees at 12 bases. The CDR3 has 13 amino acids. The V gene end was trimmed by 2 bases and the J gene end by 11 bases; junction bases not matched to a gene: 1. Germline V gives CDR1 MNHEY, CDR2 SMNVEV (reference sequence). The CDR3 loop is CASSLGLAGKQFF. The DNA of the CDR3 is TGTGCCAGCAGTTTAGGACTAGCGGGAAAGCAGTTCTTC.

The chain combines TRBV4-1 with TRBJ2-7, with no clear D. In germline, CDR1 is MGHRA, CDR2 YSYEKL. Deletions cut 1 base from V and 0 bases from J, with 16 bases between. This CDR3 has 17 residues. In DNA, the CDR3 is TGCGCCAGCAGCCAAGCCCCCATAGGTTTTACCTCCTACGAGCAGTACTTC. Translation: CASSQAPIGFTSYEQYF.

The rearrangement links TRBV7-6 to TRBJ2-3; 10 bases are shared with TRBD2. V gave up 4 bases and J gave up 2 bases; unmatched junction bases: 3. The CDR3 spans 15 residues. Germline CDR1 and CDR2: SGHVS and FNYEAQ. The CDR3 sequence: CASSSTSGNTDTQYF. DNA for the CDR3: TGTGCCAGCAGCTCCACTAGCGGGAACACAGATACGCAGTATTTT.

The J gene is TRBJ2-7, the V gene TRBV29-1, with D perhaps matching TRBD2 (6 bases). Germline loops: CDR1 SQVTM, CDR2 ANQGSEA. The CDR3 consists of 12 residues. Trimming shortened V by 7 bases and J by 2 bases, and 12 bases separated the two germline ends. In nucleotides, the CDR3 is TGCAGCGCCGGACCGGGGGCCTACGAGCAGTACTTC. It encodes CSAGPGAYEQYF.